This is a list of T cell receptor beta chains from one sample in a study of blood T cell repertoires in COVID-19. TCRdb's copy holds only in-frame clones and misses some; the assay was immunoSEQ multiplex PCR. The data show about 210,000 clones, 75% to 85% seen once. Sequenced input: PBMCs or T cells enriched from blood (not recorded which). Receptor source: a young man with acute COVID-19. Each CDR3 is given with its conserved first and last residue. Each record gives: J gene, clone size, V gene, D gene, CDR3 DNA, CDR3 protein. A D gene is named only where the DNA matches it firmly. Clone size is shown for a subset of rows, as once, few, many or a class of expanded clone.

J: TRBJ1-1; size: .; V: TRBV6-6; D: .; DNA: TGTGCCAGCACCATCGGGACTAACACTGAAGCTTTCTTT; CDR3: CASTIGTNTEAFF
J: TRBJ1-2; size: .; V: TRBV29-1; D: .; DNA: TGCAGCGTTGGAGAACAGGCCCACAACTATGGCTACACCTTC; CDR3: CSVGEQAHNYGYTF
J: TRBJ1-1; size: .; V: TRBV14; D: .; DNA: TGTGCCAGCAGCCAAGCCCTCGGGGACACTGAAGCTTTCTTT; CDR3: CASSQALGDTEAFF
J: TRBJ2-5; size: .; V: TRBV18; D: .; DNA: TGTGCCAGCTCACCAGGAGGGTACCAAGAGACCCAGTACTTC; CDR3: CASSPGGYQETQYF
J: TRBJ1-2; size: .; V: TRBV5-1; D: .; DNA: TGCGCCAGCAGCTTGGGGCAGGGGACCTATGGCTACACCTTC; CDR3: CASSLGQGTYGYTF
J: TRBJ2-6; size: .; V: TRBV18; D: TRBD1; DNA: TGTGCCAGCTCATCAGTGGGACAGGGGGCGCCCGGGGCCAACGTCCTGACTTTC; CDR3: CASSSVGQGAPGANVLTF
J: TRBJ1-6; size: once; V: TRBV10-3; D: .; DNA: TGTGCCATCAGGAGGACGGGGAGCTCCTATAATTCACCCCTCCACTTT; CDR3: CAIRRTGSSYNSPLHF
J: TRBJ1-1; size: .; V: TRBV5-4; D: .; DNA: TGTGCCAGCAGCAGGGAGGGGGGAGGCACTGAAGCTTTCTTT; CDR3: CASSREGGGTEAFF
J: TRBJ2-1; size: .; V: TRBV19; D: TRBD2; DNA: TGTGCCAGTACCCCGCTGGCTAGCGGGATCTACAATGAGCAGTTCTTC; CDR3: CASTPLASGIYNEQFF
J: TRBJ2-1; size: .; V: TRBV18; D: TRBD2; DNA: TGTGCCAGCTCACTAAGCGGGGGGCCTATCAATGAGCAGTTCTTC; CDR3: CASSLSGGPINEQFF
J: TRBJ1-6; size: many; V: TRBV28; D: .; DNA: TGTGCCAGCAGTTCGGGGGGGGACAATTCACCCCTCCACTTT; CDR3: CASSSGGDNSPLHF
J: TRBJ1-2; size: once; V: TRBV13; D: .; DNA: TGTGCCAGCAGCAAAACAGGGATGGTCGGTGACACCTTC; CDR3: CASSKTGMVGDTF
J: TRBJ1-4; size: .; V: TRBV12-5; D: .; DNA: TGTGCTAGTGGTTTTAACGGACAGTTTAATGAAAAACTGTTTTTT; CDR3: CASGFNGQFNEKLFF
J: TRBJ1-1; size: .; V: TRBV3-1/TRBV3-2; D: .; DNA: TGTGCCAGCAGCTTTCAACAGGGAACGACTGAAGCTTTCTTT; CDR3: CASSFQQGTTEAFF